This TCR beta chain was sequenced during a study of cytomegalovirus exposure and HLA in healthy donors (dated by TCRdb to about 2017). In the study overall: An earlier analysis of roughly 500 of the donors reported roughly 300 Gb of sequence data and 117 million unique TCR beta sequences obtained from about 180 million T cells. Approximately 300 gigabases of sequencing data and 91 million or so unique TCR sequences made up an early release that covered approximately 620 HLA-typed donors. The genetic ancestry cluster associated with self-reported Caucasian donors included around 76% of the approximately 400 genotyped donors. The aim of the study was to test whether cataloging public T cell receptors could identify signatures of past pathogen exposure. The study used immunosequencing to profile the T cell repertoires of 670 or so subjects and linked those repertoires to cytomegalovirus serostatus. A separate validation cohort of more than 100 different subjects was used in addition to the roughly 700-subject first cohort. To predict cytomegalovirus infection status, the study brought together high-throughput TCR immunosequencing, statistical association of individual TCRs with disease status, and machine learning. In a later analysis, previously published TCR beta repertoires from 666 donors were re-analyzed and high-resolution HLA genotyping was added so that TCR occurrence patterns could be studied. In the later analysis, no new phenotypic data were used to find candidate immune exposures; instead, reliance was placed on TCR beta sequences and their occurrence across donors. An earlier analysis of several hundred of the donors used high-throughput TCR beta sequencing to judge whether each TCR beta V gene segment behaved as functional or pseudogenic. Donor age, sex, ethnicity and CMV serostatus were compiled together with the repertoire data. In a later genetic analysis, genome-wide SNP genotypes for about 60% of the 666 donors were used, and that subset was treated as a discovery cohort. All discovery cohort repertoires had been generated using a single sequencing platform. Class I and class II HLA loci were covered by the typing at four-digit resolution. Typing coverage differed by locus: A, B, C, DRB1 and DQB1 were typed in roughly 620-630 donors, DQA1 in roughly 510, DPA1 in over 600, and DPB1 in 400 to 480. About five DR-DQ haplotypes were handled as single units for association and clustering because linkage in the cohort was strong. Among about 400 genotyped donors of the cohort, an average of around 240,000 unique TCR beta nucleotide sequences was sequenced per donor, of which 15% to 20% were non-productive. What the research found in general, with its limitations: According to a later analysis, TCR association rates differed among HLA loci, with DRB1 alleles showing the most associated TCRs and HLA-C alleles showing the fewest. In the study, roughly 160 TCR beta chains were listed as associated with cytomegalovirus. A further reported finding was that TCR beta sequences accurately predicted the HLA-A and HLA-B alleles for most subjects in the first cohort. In an earlier analysis of more than 450 of the donors, most TCR beta V segments were observed in productive rearrangements about 90% or about 30% of the time, broadly matching IMGT annotations. Presence/absence analyses assumed roughly uniform sequencing depth across donors, an assumption that may not hold. Correlated functional status among segregating V segments might reflect linkage disequilibrium, but an unknown experimental factor could not be ruled out. According to a later analysis, parvovirus B19, influenza, CMV and Epstein-Barr virus appeared linked to several top co-occurrence clusters. The earlier analysis of fewer than 750 of the donors excluded seventeen rarely observed V segments, including chromosome 9 orphons, because counts were too low. A later analysis found that HLA-associated TCR beta chains were more clonally expanded and had lower generation probabilities than equally common non-associated chains. When HLA alleles, especially DR and DQ, strongly co-occurred, attributing TCR associations to individual alleles was difficult. Most TCR sequences were observed very rarely across donors, whereas some public TCRs were present in many individuals. Because some donors lacked HLA typing at each locus, the association tests relied only on the typed subset. The sequencing pipeline was judged likely to have produced a cluster of highly shared sequence variants as a technical artifact. According to a later genetic analysis, donors in an Asian-associated ancestry cluster had fewer N-insertions in productive TCRs than the approximately 650-donor mean. According to a later analysis, most CMV-associated TCR beta chains appeared to be HLA-restricted, and the HLA associations seemed to be driven largely by CMV exposure. A few of the identified cytomegalovirus-associated TCR beta chains were confirmed in vitro to be specific for cytomegalovirus antigens. A later analysis associated 15,000 or so TCR beta sequences with specific HLA alleles at a false discovery rate of 0.05. The classifier was reported to diagnose cytomegalovirus status with high specificity and sensitivity in both the original and validation cohorts. The authors suggested that the approach could potentially be extended to other disease states and immunological phenotypes. A later genetic analysis associated a missense DCLRE1C variant with V-gene and J-gene trimming of TCR beta chains, and an independent cohort replicated the association. For the cohort, immune exposure information was limited to CMV serostatus. Because the 87-base-pair reads could not distinguish some IMGT-functional V segments, including TRBV6-2 and TRBV6-3, those segments were excluded. This cohort had only TCR beta chains sequenced, and the lack of alpha or paired-chain data limited which features could be detected.

The trim is 7 bases for V and 5 bases for J, with a gap of 18 bases between the germline ends. CDR1 and CDR2, per the germline V gene, are MDHEN and SYDVKM. The CDR3 measures 15 amino acids from cysteine to phenylalanine. Left in the record is the CDR3 DNA by itself, 45 bases read in frame from the first base. A remark on this clone: No antigen is known for it. Base qualities are not recorded, but no much larger clone differs from it by a single base.

The cohort comprised more than 550 healthy bone marrow donors. Cohort members were all nominally healthy when sampled, although unrecorded immune exposures were likely present. Of the approximately 620 cohort members, about 290 had a positive CMV serostatus and 350 to 450 had a negative one, while no CMV serostatus was recorded for the donor. Every donor gave a peripheral blood sample, and the peripheral blood mononuclear cells from that sample were used for TCR beta sequencing. The Qiagen DNeasy Blood Extraction Kit was used to extract genomic DNA from the blood cell samples. Library preparation employed the immunoSEQ multiplex PCR assay. A mixture of 60 forward primers for TCR Vbeta segments and 13 reverse primers for TCR Jbeta segments was used in the multiplex PCR. A multiplex PCR assay on genomic DNA amplified the CDR3 region of rearranged TCR beta genes. On the Illumina HiSeq System, the amplified TCR beta libraries were sequenced as 87-base-pair reads. The source study handled its data this way. Across the 666 repertoires, a later analysis counted tens of millions of unique TCR beta chains, some 11 million of which were shared by at least two donors. A nearest-neighbor algorithm error-corrected the raw reads and collapsed the reads into unique sequences, merging closely related sequences to remove PCR and sequencing errors. V, D and J gene segments were assigned by aligning CDR3 sequences to IMGT reference sequences. For a sequence to be retained, at least a six-nucleotide match to both a V gene segment and a J gene segment was required. A rearrangement counted as productive if the CDR3 had no stop codons and remained in frame with V and J, and every other rearrangement counted as non-productive. CDR3 was defined by IMGT convention, running from the second conserved V-encoded cysteine to the conserved J-encoded phenylalanine. The earlier analysis of about 500 of the donors excluded sequences that lacked an unambiguous match to a single V gene segment. In an earlier analysis of 587 of the donors, a V segment was called functional when productive rearrangements were above 56.7%, and segregating when the standard deviation between donors exceeded 5%. A statistical classification framework was developed to diagnose cytomegalovirus status using the catalog of TCR beta chain sequences. A later analysis assigned V and J genes by comparing TCR nucleotide sequences with IMGT/GENE-DB human TR gene sequences. The TCRdist pipeline was used in a later analysis to assign CDR3 sequences and most-parsimonious VDJ recombination scenarios. In a later analysis, each TCR beta chain was defined by its CDR3 amino acid sequence together with its V-gene family, and reads without a unique V-gene family were excluded. In a later analysis, 450 to 600 highly shared, low-generation-probability nucleotide sequences were removed to address suspected cross-contamination and a sequencing artifact. A later analysis calculated a clonal expansion index for each public chain from normalized within-repertoire ranks of inferred template counts. A later analysis computed generation probabilities with a VDJ recombination model fitted to out-of-frame rearrangements, and checked the results against IGoR. Hypergeometric tests were used in a later analysis to score TCR-TCR, TCR-HLA and TCR-CMV co-occurrence, with a repertoire-size bias correction applied to the TCR pairs. False discovery rates were estimated in a later analysis by permuting HLA or CMV assignments 20 times. A later analysis grouped co-occurring TCRs with DBSCAN, adding TCRdist sequence similarity when clustering within HLA-allele-positive subsets. For co-occurrence clustering, repertoires with fewer than 30,000 or more than 120,000 public chains were excluded, along with roughly five repertoires with anomalous nucleotide sharing. Not all clones reach the TCRdb copy of this immuneACCESS table, which keeps in-frame sequences only. Checked studies attribute under half of the gap to unresolved V genes and leave the rest unexplained. That table gives V, J and clone size, and the DNA gave D and trimming. The sample contains about 130,000 clones, approximately 60% of them found a single time. The top ten clonotypes cover 1.5% to 2% of the sample.

The clonotype originates from a human donor in good health. The rearranged segments are TRBV28 and TRBJ2-1; matching of 5 bases hints at TRBD2 as the D gene. Material for sequencing was PBMCs. The CDR3 protein: CASTTPGSHNNEQFF. At the DNA level, the sequence is TGTGCCAGCACCACTCCGGGATCCCATAACAATGAGCAGTTCTTC.